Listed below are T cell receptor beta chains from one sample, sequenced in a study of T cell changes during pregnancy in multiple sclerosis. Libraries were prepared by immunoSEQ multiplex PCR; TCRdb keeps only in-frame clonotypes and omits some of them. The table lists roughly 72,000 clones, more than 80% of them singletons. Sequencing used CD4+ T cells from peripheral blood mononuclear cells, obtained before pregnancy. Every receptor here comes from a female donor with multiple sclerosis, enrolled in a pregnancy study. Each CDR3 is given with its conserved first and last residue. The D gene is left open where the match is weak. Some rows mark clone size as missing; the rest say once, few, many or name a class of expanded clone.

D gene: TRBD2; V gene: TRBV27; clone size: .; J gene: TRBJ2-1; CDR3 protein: CASSLGGGIFDEQFF; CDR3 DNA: TGTGCCAGCAGTCTGGGGGGAGGGATATTCGATGAGCAGTTCTTC
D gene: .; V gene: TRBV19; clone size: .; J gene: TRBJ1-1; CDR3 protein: CASRKLRDSEAFF; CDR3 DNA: TGTGCCAGTCGGAAGCTCCGGGACTCCGAAGCTTTCTTT
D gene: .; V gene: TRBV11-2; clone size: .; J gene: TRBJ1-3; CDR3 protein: CASSLLGNTIYF; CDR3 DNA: TGTGCCAGCAGCCTTCTAGGAAACACCATATATTTT
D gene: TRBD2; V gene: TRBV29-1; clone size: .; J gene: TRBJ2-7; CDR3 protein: CSALAQTSDFYEQYF; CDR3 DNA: TGCAGCGCCCTGGCCCAGACTAGCGATTTCTACGAGCAGTACTTC
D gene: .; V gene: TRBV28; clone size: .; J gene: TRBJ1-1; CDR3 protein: CASSQWGENTEAFF; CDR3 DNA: TGTGCCAGCAGTCAGTGGGGGGAGAACACTGAAGCTTTCTTT
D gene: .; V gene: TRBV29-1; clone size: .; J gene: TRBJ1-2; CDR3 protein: CSVGERGAMGYTF; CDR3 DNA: TGCAGCGTGGGAGAACGCGGGGCCATGGGCTACACCTTC
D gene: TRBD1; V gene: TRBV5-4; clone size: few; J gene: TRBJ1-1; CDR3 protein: CASSYTGVGTEAFF; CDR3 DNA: TGTGCCAGCAGCTACACAGGGGTGGGAACTGAAGCTTTCTTT
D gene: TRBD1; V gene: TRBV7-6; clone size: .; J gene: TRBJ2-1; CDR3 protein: CASSPWTGQGGEQFF; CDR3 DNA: TGTGCCAGCAGCCCCTGGACAGGGCAGGGGGGTGAGCAGTTCTTC
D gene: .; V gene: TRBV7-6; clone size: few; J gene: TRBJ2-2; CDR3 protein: CASSLRPTNTGELFF; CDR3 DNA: TGTGCCAGCAGCTTAAGGCCGACAAACACCGGGGAGCTGTTTTTT
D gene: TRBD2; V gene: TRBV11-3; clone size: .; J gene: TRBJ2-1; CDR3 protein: CASSLSGTSGRDEQFF; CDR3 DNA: TGTGCCAGCAGCTTATCAGGGACTAGCGGGAGGGATGAGCAGTTCTTC
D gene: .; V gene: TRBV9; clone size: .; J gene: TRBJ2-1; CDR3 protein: CASSVDPPPVNNEQFF; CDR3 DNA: TGTGCCAGCAGCGTAGACCCCCCCCCGGTAAACAATGAGCAGTTCTTC
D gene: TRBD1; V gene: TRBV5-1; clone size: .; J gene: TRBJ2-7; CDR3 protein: CASSLVDRAAEQYF; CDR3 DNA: TGCGCCAGCAGCTTGGTGGACAGGGCGGCCGAGCAGTACTTC
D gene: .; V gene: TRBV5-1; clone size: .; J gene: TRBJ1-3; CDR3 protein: CASSLTDSSGNTIYF; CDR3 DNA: TGCGCCAGCAGTCTAACCGACAGCTCTGGAAACACCATATATTTT
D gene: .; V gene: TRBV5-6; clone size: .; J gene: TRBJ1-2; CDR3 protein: CASSLGRGPNYGYTF; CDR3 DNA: TGTGCCAGCAGCTTGGGTAGAGGTCCAAACTATGGCTACACCTTC
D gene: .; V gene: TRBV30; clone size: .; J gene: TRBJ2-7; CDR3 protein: CAWSLGSLSSYEQYF; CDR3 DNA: TGTGCCTGGAGCCTCGGGAGCCTAAGCTCCTACGAGCAGTACTTC
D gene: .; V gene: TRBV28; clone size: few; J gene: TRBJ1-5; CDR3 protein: CASTRGGFNQPQHF; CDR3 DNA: TGTGCCAGCACCAGGGGTGGATTCAATCAGCCCCAGCATTTT
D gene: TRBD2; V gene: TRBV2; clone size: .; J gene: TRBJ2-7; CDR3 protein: CASRPNSGRLSGEQYF; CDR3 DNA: TGTGCCAGCAGACCAAATAGCGGGAGGCTCTCGGGTGAGCAGTACTTC
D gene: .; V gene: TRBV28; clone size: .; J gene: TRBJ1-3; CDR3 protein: CASSPSGKSTGNTIYF; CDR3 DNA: TGTGCCAGCAGCCCCTCGGGAAAATCGACTGGAAACACCATATATTTT
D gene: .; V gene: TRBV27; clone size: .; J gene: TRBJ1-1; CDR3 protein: CASTSIAGGGEAFF; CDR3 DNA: TGTGCCAGCACCTCTATTGCCGGGGGGGGTGAAGCTTTCTTT
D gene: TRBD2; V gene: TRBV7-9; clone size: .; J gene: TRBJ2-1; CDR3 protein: CASSLYSGRGFEQFF; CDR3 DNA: TGTGCCAGCAGCTTATATAGCGGGAGAGGATTTGAGCAGTTCTTC
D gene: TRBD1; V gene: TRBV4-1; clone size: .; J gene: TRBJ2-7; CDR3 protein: CASSQPRDRDIGGYEQYF; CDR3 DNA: TGCGCCAGCAGCCAACCCCGGGACAGGGATATTGGTGGCTACGAGCAGTACTTC
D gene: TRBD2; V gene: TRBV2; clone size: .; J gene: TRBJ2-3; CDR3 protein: CASRKLAGGRTDTQYF; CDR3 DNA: TGTGCCAGCAGAAAACTAGCGGGGGGGCGCACAGATACGCAGTATTTT
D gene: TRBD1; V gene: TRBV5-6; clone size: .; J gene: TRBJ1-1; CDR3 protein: CASSFTGTAMNTEAFF; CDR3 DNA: TGTGCCAGCAGCTTTACTGGGACAGCGATGAACACTGAAGCTTTCTTT
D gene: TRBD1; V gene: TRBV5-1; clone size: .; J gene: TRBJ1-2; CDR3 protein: CASSFEWTGAYGYTF; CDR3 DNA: TGCGCCAGCAGCTTCGAATGGACAGGGGCCTATGGCTACACCTTC
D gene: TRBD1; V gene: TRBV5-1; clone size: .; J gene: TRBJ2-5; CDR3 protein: CASSLAWTGRETQYF; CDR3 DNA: TGCGCCAGCAGCTTGGCCTGGACAGGGAGGGAGACCCAGTACTTC
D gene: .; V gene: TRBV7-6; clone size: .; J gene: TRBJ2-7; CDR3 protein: CASSLVSRGYEQYF; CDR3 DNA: TGTGCCAGCAGCTTAGTATCTAGGGGTTACGAGCAGTACTTC
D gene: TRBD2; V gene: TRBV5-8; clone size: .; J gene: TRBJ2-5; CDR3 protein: CASSSRGGTETQYF; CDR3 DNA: TGTGCCAGCAGCTCCCGCGGGGGGACGGAGACCCAGTACTTC
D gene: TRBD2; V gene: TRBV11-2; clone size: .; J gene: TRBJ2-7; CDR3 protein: CASSLARTSGDTYEQYF; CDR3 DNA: TGTGCCAGCAGCTTAGCCCGGACTAGCGGGGACACCTACGAGCAGTACTTC
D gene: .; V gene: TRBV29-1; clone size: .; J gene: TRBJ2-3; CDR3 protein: CSVEGGVDTQYF; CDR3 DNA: TGCAGCGTTGAAGGGGGGGTGGATACGCAGTATTTT
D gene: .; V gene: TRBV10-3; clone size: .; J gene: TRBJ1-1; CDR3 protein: CAISDRTDPNTEAFF; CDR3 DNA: TGTGCCATCAGTGATAGGACAGACCCAAACACTGAAGCTTTCTTT
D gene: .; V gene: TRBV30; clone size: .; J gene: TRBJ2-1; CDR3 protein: CAWSRRVWVPEFF; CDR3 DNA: TGTGCCTGGAGTAGACGGGTATGGGTCCCGGAGTTCTTC
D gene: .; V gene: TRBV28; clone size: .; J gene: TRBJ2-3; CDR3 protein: CASSSTGTRADTQYF; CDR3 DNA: TGTGCCAGCAGTTCGACAGGGACTAGGGCAGATACGCAGTATTTT
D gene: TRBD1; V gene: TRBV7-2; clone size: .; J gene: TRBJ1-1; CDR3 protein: CASSLNRGQNTEAFF; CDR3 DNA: TGTGCCAGCAGCTTGAACAGGGGGCAGAACACTGAAGCTTTCTTT